This T cell receptor beta chain was retrieved from a study of shared clonotypes between healthy human individuals. Selected positively for CCR7 and CD45RO-negative, naive CD8 cells excluded terminally differentiated effector memory CD45RA+ cells. Every one of the donors was a Caucasian adult that lived in Nashville, Tennessee. Sequencing was performed with immunoSEQ multiplex PCR; in TCRdb, only in-frame clones are kept and a portion is missing. Of roughly 2,000,000 clones listed, less than 95% are singletons. The CDR3 has 14 amino acids. Germline-derived CDR1 and CDR2 are GTSNPN and SVGIG (reference sequence). Trimming removed 3 bases from V and 4 bases from J; junction bases left unmatched: 9.

This receptor was identified in a man between 18 and 29 years old in good health. The V gene is TRBV30, the J gene TRBJ2-7, with 7 bases identical to TRBD1. The material sequenced was naive CD8+ T cells sorted from blood. The CDR3 loop is CAWRPGQLLYEQYF. CDR3 DNA sequence: TGTGCCTGGAGGCCGGGACAGCTTTTATACGAGCAGTACTTC.